What follows are 17 T cell receptor beta chains derived from one specimen sequenced in a study of blood T cell repertoires in COVID-19. Only in-frame clones appear in the TCRdb table, and some are missing; sequencing was by immunoSEQ multiplex PCR. The sample has some 190,000 clones, more than 85% seen once; the top ten hold around 1.1%. Sequencing was carried out using peripheral blood. The receptors shown here come from a man aged 30-40 years with acute or convalescent COVID-19.

The chain employs TRBV4-1 and TRBJ2-1; 12 nucleotides line up with TRBD2. CDR3 length: 18 residues. Per the germline V gene, CDR1 is MGHRA and CDR2 is YSYEKL. V shed 1 base, J shed 6 bases, and the junction held 10 bases outside the gene matches. The CDR3 reads CASSQGLAGVISGNEQFF. The CDR3 region has the DNA TGCGCCAGCAGCCAAGGACTAGCGGGAGTAATATCAGGCAATGAGCAGTTCTTC.

The rearrangement joins TRBV27 to TRBJ2-3; TRBD2 matches 8 bases. V lost 7 bases, J lost 0 bases, and 18 bases stayed unmatched. The germline V gene has CDR1 MNHEY and CDR2 SMNVEV (reference sequence). This CDR3 contains 19 residues. The CDR3 region is CASNLGGGGTVESTDTQYF. Written as DNA, the CDR3 is TGTGCCAGCAACCTGGGGGGCGGGGGGACCGTGGAGAGCACAGATACGCAGTATTTT.

This CDR3 reads CASSLHGGSTDTQYF. DNA for the CDR3: TGTGCCAGCAGCTTACATGGCGGGAGCACAGATACGCAGTATTTT. This sequence joins TRBV7-2 and TRBJ2-3, with D maybe TRBD2 (5 bases). Germline lookup yields CDR1 SGHTA and CDR2 FQGNSA. Trimming pared 2 bases from V and 0 bases from J, leaving 9 bases between. The CDR3 is 15 residues long.

This clone has a handful of counts. J is TRBJ1-5 and V is TRBV19, with a possible D match to TRBD1 (5 bases). Germline CDR1 is LNHDA and CDR2 is SQIVND (reference sequence). The germline V and J ends were trimmed by 1 base and 7 bases, with 11 bases remaining between them. This CDR3 contains 14 residues. Here the CDR3 reads CASSIAGTGQPQHF. The CDR3 DNA follows: TGTGCCAGTAGTATAGCAGGGACTGGACAGCCCCAGCATTTT.

This chain links TRBV4-2 with TRBJ2-3, with 8 bases identical to TRBD1. CDR1 is LGHNA and CDR2 is YNFKEQ in the germline V gene. The CDR3 is 17 amino acids. Trimming took 1 base from V and 3 from J; bases not matched to a gene: 9. The CDR3 coding sequence is TGTGCCAGCAGCCAAGGAAGAGGGCAGGGGGCGACAGATACGCAGTATTTT. It translates to CASSQGRGQGATDTQYF.

The chain is built from TRBV11-2 and TRBJ1-1; perhaps TRBD1 as D (5 bases). Trimming took 4 bases from V and 1 from J, leaving 10 bases between them. This CDR3 comprises 14 residues. Germline loops: CDR1 SGHAT, CDR2 FQNNGV. The CDR3 reads CASSSITGNTEAFF. The DNA of the CDR3 is TGTGCCAGCAGCTCTATCACAGGGAACACTGAAGCTTTCTTT.

In this sample, this clone turned up once. The gene calls are TRBV27 and TRBJ2-2, with D maybe TRBD2 (6 bases). Trimming removed 5 bases from V and 2 bases from J, with 15 bases in between. CDR3 length equals 16 residues. Looked up from germline, CDR1 is MNHEY and CDR2 is SMNVEV (reference sequence). The CDR3, as DNA: TGTGCCAGCAGTACCGACCGGGGGAGTAACACCGGGGAGCTGTTTTTT. It codes for CASSTDRGSNTGELFF.

The chain couples TRBV7-3 to TRBJ1-1; D is ambiguous. The CDR3 runs to 17 residues. Between the trimmed V and J ends, which lost 0 bases and 5 bases, there was a span of 19 bases. Germline V CDR1 and CDR2: SGHTA, FQGTGA. The CDR3 DNA reads as TGTGCCAGCAGCTTAACGTACACTCCCTTGGTCGGGACTGAAGCTTTCTTT. Its protein product is CASSLTYTPLVGTEAFF. Full variable domain (missing parts from reference TRBV7-3 and TRBJ1-1): GAGVSQTPSNKVTEKGKYVELRCDPISGHTALYWYRQSLGQGPEFLIYFQGTGAADDSGLPNDRFFAVRPEGSVSTLKIQRTERGDSAVYLCASSLTYTPLVGTEAFFGQGTRLTVV.

This chain uses TRBV11-1 with TRBJ1-2; 9 bases match TRBD1. This CDR3 has 15 amino acids. The V and J ends lost 4 bases and 3 bases, in that order; junction bases with no gene match: 6. CDR1 SGHAT and CDR2 FQDESV come from the germline V gene (reference sequence). The CDR3 sequence: CASSSRTGADYGYTF. The CDR3 DNA follows: TGTGCCAGCAGCTCCAGGACAGGGGCGGACTATGGCTACACCTTC.

The rearrangement joins TRBV28 to TRBJ2-5; perhaps TRBD1 as D (5 bases). The CDR3 loop spans 14 amino acids. V shed 7 bases and J shed 4 bases, with 16 bases lying between them. Germline V gene sequence: CDR1 MDHEN, CDR2 SYDVKM. The CDR3 loop is CASKLSQGRETQYF. The CDR3 nucleotides are TGTGCCAGCAAATTGTCCCAGGGAAGAGAGACCCAGTACTTC.

V gene TRBV7-9 combines with J gene TRBJ2-2; D call uncertain. This CDR3 contains 12 residues. V lost 6 bases, J lost 5 bases, and 7 bases lay in between. The germline V gene encodes CDR1 SEHNR and CDR2 FQNEAQ (reference sequence). DNA of the CDR3: TGTGCCAGCAGTTCTCTTACCGGGGAGCTGTTTTTT. Translating gives CASSSLTGELFF.

CDR3 DNA: TGCGCCAGCAGCCAAGTAGGGGCGAGTAATCAGCCCCAGCATTTT. Its protein is CASSQVGASNQPQHF. J is TRBJ1-5 and V is TRBV4-1; tentative D call: TRBD1 (5 bases). The CDR3 has 15 residues. V was clipped by 1 base and J by 4 bases, with 11 bases between them. The germline gives CDR1 MGHRA, CDR2 YSYEKL.

This rearrangement joins TRBV6-4 to TRBJ2-1; D gene uncertain. CDR3 length: 12 residues. The germline V gene has CDR1 MRHNA and CDR2 SNTAGT. V lost 7 bases to trimming and J lost 7 bases, with 11 bases between them. The CDR3 sequence is CASIGPANEQFF. CDR3 bases: TGTGCCAGCATCGGTCCTGCAAATGAGCAGTTCTTC.

The V gene is TRBV5-1, the J gene TRBJ2-7; perhaps TRBD1 as D (6 bases). The length of the CDR3 is 15 residues. V was pared by 4 bases and J by 1 base, with 15 bases between. Germline V gives CDR1 SGHRS, CDR2 YFSETQ. This CDR3 reads CASSLRGQISYEQYF. In DNA form, the CDR3 reads TGCGCCAGCAGCCTGAGAGGACAGATATCCTACGAGCAGTACTTC.

CDR3 in amino acids: CASSVSGSTDTQYF. The CDR3 nucleotides are TGTGCCAGCAGTGTTTCCGGTAGCACAGATACGCAGTATTTT. V and J are TRBV6-4 and TRBJ2-3; no clear D gene. The CDR3 spans 14 residues. V gave up 4 bases and J gave up 0 bases, with 8 bases separating them. Germline-derived CDR1 and CDR2 are MRHNA and SNTAGT.

This clone was recorded only once. V is TRBV27 and J is TRBJ2-1, with TRBD2 matching over 16 bases. CDR1 MNHEY and CDR2 SMNVEV come from the germline V gene (reference sequence). This CDR3 contains 17 residues. V was clipped by 6 bases and J by 0 bases; unmatched bases: 2. CDR3: CASRGLAGGHSYNEQFF. Here the CDR3 DNA reads TGTGCCAGCAGGGGACTAGCGGGGGGGCACTCCTACAATGAGCAGTTCTTC.

CDR3 bases: TGTGCCAGCAGCCAACTAGCGGGGGGAGGAGGAACGCAGTATTTT. Translated, it gives CASSQLAGGGGTQYF. V and J are TRBV6-6 and TRBJ2-3, with 12 positions matching TRBD2. The junction had 10 bases not matched to a gene; V was cut back by 6 bases and J by 9 bases. The CDR3 sequence is 15 residues long. In germline, CDR1 is MNHNY, CDR2 SVGAGI (reference sequence).